This TCR beta chain was captured by sequencing in a study of human T cells and chemical hapten exposure. Study outcomes and limitations: Versus controls, expanded TCRs had significantly more large CDR3 similarity clusters. Patch test score rose with PT1 expanded TCRs, significant at 8, 16, 32, not 4.

Individual cDNA molecules received unique molecular identifiers in the library. TCRdb reprocessed the RACE reads via MiXCR and lists one record per CDR3 protein. The table shows over 300,000 distinct CDR3 sequences, with 4.5% to 5.5% occurring only once. The CDR3 covers 15 residues. Germline V gene lookup returns CDR1 MDHEN and CDR2 SYDVKM. V gave up 5 bases and J gave up 2 bases; unmatched junction bases: 5. Described time point: pre-sensitization, week 0. Treatment given: therapeutic diphenylcyclopropenone sensitization with weekly scalp DPC. Phlebotomy was performed prior to application of every patch test. This clonotype has a count of ten or more. The antigen is undetermined.

The chain joins TRBV28 to TRBJ2-3; TRBD2 agrees at 9 bases. This receptor was obtained from a woman between 45 and 60 years old with alopecia areata. Some clones in this sample may be carry-over from other donors' samples. Specimen: whole blood, collected in connection with sensitization to the hapten diphenylcyclopropenone (DPC). The CDR3 is CASSGSGGHTDTQYF. Written as DNA, the CDR3 is TGTGCCAGCAGTGGTAGCGGGGGCCACACAGATACGCAGTATTTT. The full variable domain, in which reference TRBV28 and TRBJ2-3 provide the parts outside the CDR3, is DVKVTQSSRYLVKRTGEKVFLECVQDMDHENMFWYRQDPGLGLRLIYFSYDVKMKEKGDIPEGYSVSREKKERFSLILESASTNQTSMYLCASSGSGGHTDTQYFGPGTRLTVL.